Sequencing of this T cell receptor beta chain was carried out in a study of OX40 agonist ivuxolimab in advanced cancers. Whole-study context: The treatment was a fully human IgG2 OX40 agonist, ivuxolimab. Notes on the study in general: Expanded clones belonging to CD8+ T cells outnumbered, on average, those of CD4+. The investigators did not determine what antigen specificity the expanded peripheral T cells had. Clones of CD4+ and CD8+ blood T cells grew by week 6 at doses of 0.1 to 3.0 mg/kg.

Trimming took 4 bases from V and 4 from J, leaving 10 bases between them. This CDR3 has 14 residues. The germline V gene encodes CDR1 MRHNA and CDR2 SNTAGT. Worth noting for this clone: Antigen unknown.

Assay used: immunoSEQ multiplex PCR; TCRdb lists only in-frame clones, some missing. The sample includes about 73,000 clones, 92% of them seen just once. This chain joins TRBV6-4 and TRBJ2-2; D perhaps matches TRBD2 (5 bases). The sequencing here drew on CD4+ or CD8+ T cells sorted from blood, taken in a trial of the OX40 agonist ivuxolimab. The origin of this receptor is an adult with an advanced solid tumor such as melanoma, head and neck, liver or kidney cancer. CDR3 in DNA: TGTGCCAGCAGTGCCTGGAGCGGCACCGGGGAGCTGTTTTTT. This codes for CASSAWSGTGELFF.